This record concerns one T cell receptor (beta chain) sequence. Its target is unknown. This CDR3 has 14 amino acids. The germline V gene encodes CDR1 LNHDA and CDR2 SQIVND (reference sequence). V was pared by 4 bases and J by 0 bases, with 7 bases between. This entry is derived from a study of cytomegalovirus exposure and HLA in healthy donors. PCR involved 60 Vbeta and 13 Jbeta primers. Produced via immunoSEQ multiplex PCR; TCRdb's table is partial and in-frame only. The sample has 200,000 or so clones, more than 80% seen once. Study findings and constraints: Highly shared sequence variants in one cluster were likely a sequencing artifact. Some public TCRs appeared in many individuals, while most sequences were rare. In presence/absence analyses, roughly uniform sequencing depth across donors was assumed.

The specimen was PBMCs. The V gene is TRBV19, the J gene TRBJ1-5; D call uncertain. The TCR originated in a woman aged 45-60 years in good health and CMV-seropositive. The CDR3 DNA is TGTGCCAGTAGTACGACGGGTAGCAATCAGCCCCAGCATTTT. Its protein is CASSTTGSNQPQHF. Variable domain in full (rest from reference TRBV19 and TRBJ1-5): DGGITQSPKYLFRKEGQNVTLSCEQNLNHDAMYWYRQDPGQGLRLIYYSQIVNDFQKGDIAEGYSVSREKKESFPLTVTSAQKNPTAFYLCASSTTGSNQPQHFGDGTRLSIL.